At least ten counts were recorded for the clone carrying this TCR beta chain. As yet, its antigen is unknown. The sample belongs to a study of T cells in Graves' hyperthyroidism and ophthalmopathy. Hyperthyroidism had been newly diagnosed in patients aged 18 to 65, and its duration was under 2 months. The diagnostic basis comprised clinical symptoms, serum thyroxine and TRAb, thyroid ultrasound and orbital computed tomography. Regions amplified from RNA transcripts were the TCR beta CDR3 regions. The HTBI primer set was used in a first-round RT-PCR of the TCR CDR3. MiXCR was run by TCRdb on the multiplex PCR reads, yielding one entry per CDR3 protein. This sample yields about 160,000 distinct CDR3 sequences, of which about 9.4% are seen a single time; around 21% belongs to the top ten. Findings and caveats of the study: Blood also showed most of the thyroid clonotypes that were expanded above 0.001.

The CDR3 runs to 16 residues. Germline V CDR1 and CDR2: MNHNS, SASEGT. Trimming stripped 6 bases from V and 0 bases from J, with 17 bases between. The sample consisted of blood. This TCR was sampled from a woman in her late teens or twenties with Graves' hyperthyroidism that later progressed to Graves' ophthalmopathy. V usage is TRBV6-1 and J usage is TRBJ1-2; tentatively, D is TRBD1 (5 bases). This chain's CDR3 is CASSISGTQANYGYTF. CDR3 DNA sequence: TGTGCCAGCAGCATCTCCGGGACCCAAGCTAACTATGGCTACACCTTC.